This TCR beta chain was found in a study of blood T cell repertoires in COVID-19. Whole-study context: Samples of COVID-19 (acute and convalescent) were obtained from the United States, Italy and Spain. Sources were T cells, B-cell-depleted T cells, or PBMCs; the material itself was cDNA or gDNA.

Trimming took off 5 bases at V and 2 bases at J, with 13 bases between the two ends. Germline CDR1 reads MNHEY; CDR2 reads SVGAGI. This CDR3 is built from 15 residues. Source study methods: Reference gene primer amplification in the assay estimated nucleated cell counts. Clones were read by immunoSEQ multiplex PCR, and TCRdb kept only the in-frame ones, dropping some. The V and J calls and clone size come from that table; D and trimming were worked out from the DNA. The sample lists 150,000 or so clones, around nine tenths occurring once. The receptor was derived from a woman aged 55-69 years with acute or convalescent COVID-19. The sequencing sample was made of peripheral blood. This sequence joins TRBV6-5 and TRBJ1-5; no firm D call. The CDR3 sequence: CASSRAGLGNQPQHF. The DNA for the CDR3 is TGTGCCAGCAGTCGGGCGGGATTGGGCAATCAGCCCCAGCATTTT.